What follows are 2 T cell receptor beta chains derived from one specimen sequenced in a study of breast tumors, draining lymph nodes, adjacent tissues (dated by TCRdb to about 2016). Lymph node samples came from the axillary draining lymph nodes of breast cancer patients. The library was built by means of multiplex PCR. The sequencer was an Illumina HiSeq 2000. TCRdb reanalyzed the raw reads on its own, using fastp at Q25 for trimming and MiXCR for clone calling, and kept in-frame beta chains. CDR3 protein sequences are deduplicated, and each keeps its most common genes and DNA. A total of some 140,000 distinct CDR3 sequences appear in this sample, around 21% of them only once. 2% to 2.5% of the sample comes from the top ten. The sample consisted of axillary lymph node tissue. The receptors stem from a female donor with breast cancer. Some clones in this sample may be carry-over from other donors' samples.

This clonotype was found many times. The chain joins TRBV4-1 to TRBJ1-6; 7 bases line up with TRBD1. The V gene's germline CDR1 is MGHRA and CDR2 YSYEKL. The V gene end was trimmed by 2 bases and the J gene end by 8 bases; junction bases not matched to a gene: 9. This CDR3 comprises 16 residues. The CDR3 bases are TGCGCCAGCAGCCAAACGCCGGGACAGAACTATTCACCCCTCCACTTT. Its protein product is CASSQTPGQNYSPLHF.

The table lists this clonotype with many counts. V gene TRBV20-1 combines with J gene TRBJ1-2, with TRBD1 as a possible D gene (6 bases). Germline CDR1 reads DFQATT; CDR2 reads SNEGSKA (reference sequence). The ends were cut back, 6 bases at V and 4 bases at J, with 15 bases in the middle. The CDR3 spans 13 residues. The DNA of the CDR3 is TGCAGTGCAAACAGGGTAAAGGGCTATGGCTACACCTTC. Protein sequence: CSANRVKGYGYTF.